This is a list of T cell receptor beta chains from one sample in a study of OX40 agonist ivuxolimab in advanced cancers. TCRdb's copy holds only in-frame clones and misses some; the assay was immunoSEQ multiplex PCR. The repertoire holds roughly 80,000 clones, with around 91% as singletons. The sequencing used CD4+ or CD8+ T cells sorted from blood, collected in a trial of the OX40 agonist ivuxolimab. All receptors come from an adult with an advanced solid tumor such as melanoma, head and neck, liver or kidney cancer. The CDR3 runs from the conserved cysteine through the conserved F or W. The order of the fields is D gene, V gene, J gene, CDR3 length, CDR3 protein, CDR3 DNA. D genes are given only for firm matches.

>.|TRBV18|TRBJ2-7|14
CASPQSGGSYEQYF
TGTGCCAGCCCACAATCGGGCGGATCCTACGAGCAGTACTTC
>.|TRBV4-1|TRBJ2-7|13
CASSQDGSHGQYF
TGCGCCAGCAGCCAGGACGGGTCCCACGGGCAGTACTTC
>.|TRBV27|TRBJ1-5|15
CASSFSLNSNQPQHF
TGTGCCAGCAGTTTTTCCCTGAATAGCAATCAGCCCCAGCATTTT
>.|TRBV5-4|TRBJ2-7|16
CASSRRDGLGTYEQYF
TGTGCCAGCAGCCGACGGGACGGCCTTGGGACTTACGAGCAGTACTTC
>TRBD1|TRBV7-9|TRBJ1-2|15
CASSQRQGADYGYTF
TGTGCCAGCAGCCAAAGACAGGGGGCTGACTATGGCTACACCTTC
>.|TRBV11-3|TRBJ1-1|16
CASSFTYRAGYTEAFF
TGTGCCAGCAGCTTCACCTACAGGGCGGGGTACACTGAAGCTTTCTTT
>TRBD2|TRBV14|TRBJ2-5|16
CASSQVRASGRETQYF
TGTGCCAGCAGCCAAGTCAGGGCTAGCGGGAGAGAGACCCAGTACTTC
>.|TRBV10-3|TRBJ1-3|13
CAMRTESGNTIYF
TGTGCCATGCGAACAGAGTCCGGAAACACCATATATTTT
>.|TRBV7-2|TRBJ2-1|12
CASSKIDNEQFF
TGTGCCAGCAGCAAAATTGACAATGAGCAGTTCTTC
>.|TRBV6-5|TRBJ2-1|14
CASTGTQAGNEQFF
TGTGCCAGCACCGGGACACAGGCTGGCAATGAGCAGTTCTTC
>TRBD2|TRBV5-4|TRBJ2-1|15
CASGSGGDTYNEQFF
TGTGCCAGCGGAAGCGGGGGGGACACCTACAATGAGCAGTTCTTC
>.|TRBV7-9|TRBJ2-1|16
CASSLGRSPGGNEQFF
TGTGCCAGCAGCTTAGGCCGTTCCCCAGGCGGCAATGAGCAGTTCTTC
>TRBD2|TRBV27|TRBJ2-1|15
CASRLLAGDYNEQFF
TGTGCCAGCAGACTCCTAGCGGGAGACTACAATGAGCAGTTCTTC
>.|TRBV19|TRBJ2-7|10
CASSTDRQYF
TGTGCCAGTAGTACCGATCGGCAGTACTTC